These 3 T cell receptor beta chains came from one sample sequenced in a study of T cell clonotyping in hematopoietic cell transplantation. Time point described: recipient sample about 28 days before transplant, after cytoreduction. TCRdb keeps only in-frame clones here, not all; method: immunoSEQ multiplex PCR. The profile covers over 15,000 clones, with roughly 77% appearing a single time and over 15% taken by the ten largest. Sequencing was performed on peripheral blood mononuclear cells, taken before stem cell transplant. Source of these receptors: a man in his 60s with acute myeloid leukemia. Some clones in this sample may be carry-over from other donors' samples.

This clone was observed once. The chain has TRBV5-6 and TRBJ1-1; 7 nucleotides line up with TRBD1. Germline assignment: CDR1 SGHDT and CDR2 YYEEEE. The CDR3 length is 15 residues. The junction had 8 bases not matched to a gene; V was cut back by 0 bases and J by 6 bases. The CDR3 reads CASSLAPGGVAEAFF. CDR3 bases: TGTGCCAGCAGCTTGGCCCCAGGGGGTGTCGCTGAAGCTTTCTTT.

The chain recombines TRBV10-1 with TRBJ2-3; D uncertain. Germline V CDR1 and CDR2: WNHNN, SYGVQD (reference sequence). V lost 5 bases and J 3 bases, leaving 12 bases between the germline ends. The CDR3 runs 14 residues. The CDR3 DNA sequence: TGCGCCAGCAGTCCCCGGTTGGGAACAGATACGCAGTATTTT. Its protein product is CASSPRLGTDTQYF.

In nucleotides, the CDR3 is TGTGCCAGCAGTCTATATACAGGTTCCTACGAGCAGTACTTC. It codes for CASSLYTGSYEQYF. The chain combines TRBV27 with TRBJ2-7, with a weak D call TRBD1 (5 bases). CDR3 length equals 14 residues. Germline V lookup: CDR1 MNHEY, CDR2 SMNVEV (reference sequence). Trimming removed 5 bases at V and 1 base at J, with 12 bases between.